This TCR beta chain is drawn from a study of Ad26.COV2.S vaccination and SARS-CoV-2 variants. The treatment is: about 20 received Ad26.COV2.S at low or high dose, single or two shots; roughly five received placebo; per-sample allocation not given. The samples were gathered on day 63 after the first injection of vaccine or placebo. The individual, an adult aged 18-55 years, was a donor in Boston. Only in-frame clones appear in the TCRdb table, and some are missing; sequencing was by immunoSEQ multiplex PCR. This table has around 300,000 clones, about nine tenths appearing once. Between the trimmed V and J ends, which lost 0 bases and 7 bases, there was a span of 16 bases. This CDR3 spans 16 amino acids. The V gene's germline CDR1 is MRHNA and CDR2 SNTAGT.

The V gene is TRBV6-4, the J gene TRBJ2-1; D perhaps matches TRBD1 (6 bases). This TCR was recovered from a person aged 18-60 years who received the Ad26.COV2.S COVID-19 vaccine or a placebo. The material was peripheral blood, obtained in a trial of Ad26.COV2.S vaccine versus placebo. The CDR3 nucleotides are TGTGCCAGCAGTGACTCGGGCAGGGGAGAGGTTAATGAGCAGTTCTTC. Its protein product is CASSDSGRGEVNEQFF.